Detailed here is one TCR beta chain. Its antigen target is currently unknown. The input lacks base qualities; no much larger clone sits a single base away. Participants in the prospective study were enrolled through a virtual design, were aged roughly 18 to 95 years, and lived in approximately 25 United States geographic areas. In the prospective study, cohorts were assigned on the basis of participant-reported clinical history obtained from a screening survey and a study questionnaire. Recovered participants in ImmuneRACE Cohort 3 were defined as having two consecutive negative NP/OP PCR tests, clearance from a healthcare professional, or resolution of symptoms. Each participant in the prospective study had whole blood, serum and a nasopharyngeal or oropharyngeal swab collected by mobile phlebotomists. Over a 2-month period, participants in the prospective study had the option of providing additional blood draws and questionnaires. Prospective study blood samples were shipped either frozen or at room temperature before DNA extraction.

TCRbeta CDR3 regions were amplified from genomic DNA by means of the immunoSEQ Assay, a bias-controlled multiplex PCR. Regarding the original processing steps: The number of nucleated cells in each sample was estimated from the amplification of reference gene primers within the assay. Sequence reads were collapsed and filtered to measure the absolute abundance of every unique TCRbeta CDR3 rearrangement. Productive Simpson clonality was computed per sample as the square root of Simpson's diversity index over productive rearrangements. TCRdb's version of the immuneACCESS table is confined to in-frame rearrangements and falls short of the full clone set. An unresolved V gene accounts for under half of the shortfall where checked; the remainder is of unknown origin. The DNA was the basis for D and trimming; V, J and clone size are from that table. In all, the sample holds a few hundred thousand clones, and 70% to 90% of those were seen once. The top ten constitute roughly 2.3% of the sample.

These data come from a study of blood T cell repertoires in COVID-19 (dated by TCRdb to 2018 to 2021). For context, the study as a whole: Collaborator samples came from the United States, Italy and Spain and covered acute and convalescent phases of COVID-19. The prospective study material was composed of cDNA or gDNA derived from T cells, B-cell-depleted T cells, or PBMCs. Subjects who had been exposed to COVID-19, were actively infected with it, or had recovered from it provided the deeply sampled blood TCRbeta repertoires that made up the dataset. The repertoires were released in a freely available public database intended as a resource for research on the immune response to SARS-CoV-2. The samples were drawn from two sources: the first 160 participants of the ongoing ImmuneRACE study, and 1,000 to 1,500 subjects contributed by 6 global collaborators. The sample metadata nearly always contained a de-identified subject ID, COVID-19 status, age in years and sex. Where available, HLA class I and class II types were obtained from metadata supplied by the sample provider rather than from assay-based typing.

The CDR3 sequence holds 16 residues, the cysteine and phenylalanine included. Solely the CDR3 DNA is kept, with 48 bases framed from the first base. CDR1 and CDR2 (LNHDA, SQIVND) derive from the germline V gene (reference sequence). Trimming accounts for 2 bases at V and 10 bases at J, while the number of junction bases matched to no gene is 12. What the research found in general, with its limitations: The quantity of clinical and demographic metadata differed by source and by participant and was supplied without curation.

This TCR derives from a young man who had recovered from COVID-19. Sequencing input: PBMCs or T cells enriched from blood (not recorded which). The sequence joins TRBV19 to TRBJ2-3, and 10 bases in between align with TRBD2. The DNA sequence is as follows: TGTGCCAGTAGTATACTCCATCAGACTAGCGGGCGGCCGCAGTATTTT. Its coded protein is CASSILHQTSGRPQYF.